This TCR beta chain was documented in a study of T-cell reconstitution after alpha-beta-depleted transplantation in children. The V end was cut by 9 bases, the J end by 7 bases, with 25 bases between. The CDR3 runs 16 residues. Construction of the TCRbeta library involved unique molecular identifiers. One entry per CDR3 protein, called by TCRdb with MiXCR from the PCR reads. The sample includes roughly 120,000 distinct CDR3 sequences, about a tenth of them seen just once. The specimen was PBMCs, collected before TCRalphabeta/CD19-depleted stem cell transplant. This sequence was found in a boy aged 2 to 9 with acute lymphoblastic leukemia, due to receive a stem cell transplant. J is TRBJ2-1 and V is TRBV12-3 or TRBV12-4; D possibly corresponds to TRBD1 (6 bases). The CDR3 loop reads CASGTQGLLRKNEQFF. In DNA, the CDR3 is TGTGCCAGTGGGACCCAGGGGCTCCTAAGGAAAAATGAGCAGTTCTTC.